One T cell receptor beta chain is described in this entry. Germline CDR1 reads LGHNA; CDR2 reads YNFKEQ. The V and J ends lost 4 bases and 1 base respectively, with 12 bases between them. This CDR3 has 15 residues. The data derive from a study of blood T cell repertoires in COVID-19. In the authors' workflow: By means of reference gene primer amplification, nucleated cell counts were estimated. Data came from immunoSEQ multiplex PCR; TCRdb stores just in-frame clones and leaves some out. V and J calls and clone size are given by that table; D and trimming were obtained from the DNA. Of 80,000 to 95,000 clones listed, roughly 71% are singletons.

Sequencing used peripheral blood. The V call is TRBV4-2, the J call TRBJ2-3; the D is unclear. The TCR comes from a woman at least 80 years old with acute or convalescent COVID-19. The CDR3 sequence: CASSRSVAGTDTQYF. The DNA of the CDR3 is TGTGCCAGCAGCCGAAGTGTGGCAGGCACAGATACGCAGTATTTT.